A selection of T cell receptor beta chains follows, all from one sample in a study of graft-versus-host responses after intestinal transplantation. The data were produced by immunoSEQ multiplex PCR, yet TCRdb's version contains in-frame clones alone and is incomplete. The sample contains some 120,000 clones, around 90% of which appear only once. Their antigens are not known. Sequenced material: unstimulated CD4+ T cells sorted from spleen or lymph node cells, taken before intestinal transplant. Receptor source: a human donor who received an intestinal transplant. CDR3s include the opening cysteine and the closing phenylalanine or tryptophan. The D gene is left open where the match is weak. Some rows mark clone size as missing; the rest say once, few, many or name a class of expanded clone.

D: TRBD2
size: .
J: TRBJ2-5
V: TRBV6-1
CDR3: CASSERSGGIGTQYF
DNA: TGTGCCAGCAGTGAGCGGAGCGGGGGGATAGGGACCCAGTACTTC

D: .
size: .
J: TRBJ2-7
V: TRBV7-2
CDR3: CASSHPLKGQNYEQYF
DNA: TGTGCCAGCAGCCATCCGTTGAAGGGCCAGAACTACGAGCAGTACTTC

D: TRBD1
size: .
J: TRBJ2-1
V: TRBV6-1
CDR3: CASSDRTGLNEQFF
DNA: TGTGCCAGCAGTGATCGGACAGGGCTAAATGAGCAGTTCTTC

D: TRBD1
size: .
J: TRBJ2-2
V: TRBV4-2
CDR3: CASSQGYSGGSTGELFF
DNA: TGTGCCAGCAGCCAAGGGTATTCAGGGGGCAGCACCGGGGAGCTGTTTTTT

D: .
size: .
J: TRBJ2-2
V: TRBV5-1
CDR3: CASRLNTGELFF
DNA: TGCGCCAGCAGACTGAACACCGGGGAGCTGTTTTTT

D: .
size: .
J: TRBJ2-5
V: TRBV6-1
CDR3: CASSEESKKTQYF
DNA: TGTGCCAGCAGTGAAGAATCGAAAAAGACCCAGTACTTC

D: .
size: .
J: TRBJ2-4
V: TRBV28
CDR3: CASSPVESGKNIQYF
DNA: TGTGCCAGCAGCCCGGTCGAATCTGGCAAAAACATTCAGTACTTC

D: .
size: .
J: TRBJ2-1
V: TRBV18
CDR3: CASSIQGNEQFF
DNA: TGTGCCAGCTCAATACAGGGAAATGAGCAGTTCTTC

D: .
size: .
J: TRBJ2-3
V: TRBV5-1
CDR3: CASSRQAGGSTDTQYF
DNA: TGCGCCAGCAGCCGACAGGCCGGGGGATCAACAGATACGCAGTATTTT

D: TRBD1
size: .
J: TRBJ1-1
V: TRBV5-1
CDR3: CASSRTEAGQGNTEAFF
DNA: TGCGCCAGCAGCAGAACGGAGGCGGGACAGGGAAACACTGAAGCTTTCTTT

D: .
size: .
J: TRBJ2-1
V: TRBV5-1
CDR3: CASSLALNNEQFF
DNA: TGCGCCAGCAGCTTGGCCCTTAACAATGAGCAGTTCTTC

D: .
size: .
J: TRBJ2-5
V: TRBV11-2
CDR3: CASSLSAPYQTQYF
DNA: TGTGCCAGCAGCTTATCAGCGCCTTATCAGACCCAGTACTTC

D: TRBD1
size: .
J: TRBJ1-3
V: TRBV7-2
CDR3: CASSPTGGARNTIYF
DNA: TGTGCCAGCAGCCCAACAGGGGGCGCGAGAAACACCATATATTTT

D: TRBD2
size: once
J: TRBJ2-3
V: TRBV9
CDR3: CASSRQGGGGTDTQYF
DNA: TGTGCCAGCAGCCGACAAGGCGGGGGTGGCACAGATACGCAGTATTTT

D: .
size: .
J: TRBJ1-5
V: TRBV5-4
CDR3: CASSFSGSNQPQHF
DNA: TGTGCCAGCAGCTTTAGTGGAAGCAATCAGCCCCAGCATTTT

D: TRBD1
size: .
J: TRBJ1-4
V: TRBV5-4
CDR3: CASSLTGGAGEKLFF
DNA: TGTGCCAGCAGCCTCACAGGGGGCGCCGGGGAAAAACTGTTTTTT

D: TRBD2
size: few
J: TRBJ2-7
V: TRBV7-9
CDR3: CASSPYGSSGGRYEQYF
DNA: TGTGCCAGCAGCCCTTACGGTTCTAGCGGGGGGCGCTACGAGCAGTACTTC

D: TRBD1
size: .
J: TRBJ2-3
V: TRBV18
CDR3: CASSPPGQVGDTQYF
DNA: TGTGCCAGCTCACCACCAGGACAGGTGGGAGATACGCAGTATTTT

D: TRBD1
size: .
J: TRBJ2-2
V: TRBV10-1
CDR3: CASSDPGTGTGELFF
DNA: TGCGCCAGCAGTGATCCCGGGACAGGGACCGGGGAGCTGTTTTTT

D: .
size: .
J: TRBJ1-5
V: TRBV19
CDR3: CASSIGGGGVKPQHF
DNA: TGTGCCAGTAGTATAGGGGGCGGGGGGGTAAAGCCCCAGCATTTT

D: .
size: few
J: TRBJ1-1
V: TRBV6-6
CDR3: CASSFIDGEAFF
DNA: TGTGCCAGCAGTTTCATCGATGGGGAAGCTTTCTTT

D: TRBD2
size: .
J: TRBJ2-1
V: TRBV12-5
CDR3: CASRTGTSGLSSYNEQFF
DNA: TGTGCTAGTAGAACCGGGACTAGCGGGTTAAGTTCCTACAATGAGCAGTTCTTC

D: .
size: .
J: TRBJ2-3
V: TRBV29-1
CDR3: CSVAPSTDTQYF
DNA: TGCAGCGTTGCCCCTAGCACAGATACGCAGTATTTT

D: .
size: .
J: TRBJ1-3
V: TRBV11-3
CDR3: CASSWGIGTGNTIYF
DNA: TGTGCCAGCAGCTGGGGCATCGGGACGGGAAACACCATATATTTT

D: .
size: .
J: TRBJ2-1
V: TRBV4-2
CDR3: CASSQGADSYNEQFF
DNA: TGTGCCAGCAGCCAAGGAGCGGACTCCTACAATGAGCAGTTCTTC

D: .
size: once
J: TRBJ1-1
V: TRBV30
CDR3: CAWSVLGAGGTEAFF
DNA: TGTGCCTGGAGTGTACTTGGGGCGGGTGGGACTGAAGCTTTCTTT

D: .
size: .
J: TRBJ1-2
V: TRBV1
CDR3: CTSSQIPTGGNYGYTF
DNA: TGCACCAGCAGCCAAATCCCTACGGGAGGGAACTATGGCTACACCTTC

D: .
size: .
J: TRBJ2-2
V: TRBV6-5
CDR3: CASSYSQGSTGELFF
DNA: TGTGCCAGCAGTTATAGTCAGGGGTCCACCGGGGAGCTGTTTTTT

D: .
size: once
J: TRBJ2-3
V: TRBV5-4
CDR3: CASSLTEDTQYF
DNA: TGTGCCAGCAGCTTGACAGAAGATACGCAGTATTTT

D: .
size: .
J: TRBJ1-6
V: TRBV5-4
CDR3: CASSRGGTVGNSPLHF
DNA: TGTGCCAGCAGCAGGGGAGGAACGGTGGGGAATTCACCCCTCCACTTT

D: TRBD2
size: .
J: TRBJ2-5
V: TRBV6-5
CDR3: CASSHGGAQYF
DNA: TGTGCCAGCAGCCACGGGGGGGCCCAGTACTTC

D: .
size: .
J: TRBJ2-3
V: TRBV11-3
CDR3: CASSLVSTDTQYF
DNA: TGTGCCAGCAGCTTGGTTAGCACAGATACGCAGTATTTT

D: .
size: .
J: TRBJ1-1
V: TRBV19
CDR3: CASSLVGAEAFF
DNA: TGTGCCAGTAGTTTAGTGGGGGCTGAAGCTTTCTTT

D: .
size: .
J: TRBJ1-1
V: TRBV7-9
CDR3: CASGGTEAFF
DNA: TGTGCCAGCGGAGGCACTGAAGCTTTCTTT

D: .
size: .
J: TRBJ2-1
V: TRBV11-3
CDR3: CASSLRGLAAYNEQFF
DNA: TGTGCCAGCAGCTTAAGGGGTTTAGCGGCCTACAATGAGCAGTTCTTC

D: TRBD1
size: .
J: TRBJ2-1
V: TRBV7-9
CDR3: CASSSPQGINEQFF
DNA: TGTGCCAGCAGCTCACCACAGGGGATCAATGAGCAGTTCTTC

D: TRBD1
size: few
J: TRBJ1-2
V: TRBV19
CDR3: CASSTGQLIMYGYTF
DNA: TGTGCCAGTAGTACGGGACAGTTAATTATGTATGGCTACACCTTC

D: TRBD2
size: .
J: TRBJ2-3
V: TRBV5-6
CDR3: CASSRQSGGTISTDTQYF
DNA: TGTGCCAGCAGCCGGCAGAGCGGGGGGACCATTAGCACAGATACGCAGTATTTT

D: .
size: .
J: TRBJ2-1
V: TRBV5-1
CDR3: CASSEHRDEQFF
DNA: TGCGCCAGCAGCGAGCACAGGGATGAGCAGTTCTTC